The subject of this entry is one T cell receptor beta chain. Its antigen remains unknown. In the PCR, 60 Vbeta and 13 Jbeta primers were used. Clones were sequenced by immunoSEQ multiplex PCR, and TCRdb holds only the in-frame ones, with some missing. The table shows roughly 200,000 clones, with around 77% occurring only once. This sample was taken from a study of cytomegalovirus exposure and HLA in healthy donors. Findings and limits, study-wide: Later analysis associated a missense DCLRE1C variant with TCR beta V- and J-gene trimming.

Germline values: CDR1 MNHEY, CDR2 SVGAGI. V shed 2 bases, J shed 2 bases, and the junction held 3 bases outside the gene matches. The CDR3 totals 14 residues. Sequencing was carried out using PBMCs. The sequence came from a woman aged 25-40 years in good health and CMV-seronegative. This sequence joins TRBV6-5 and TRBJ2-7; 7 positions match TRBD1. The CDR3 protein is CASSYGQGAYEQYF. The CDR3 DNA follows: TGTGCCAGCAGTTACGGCCAGGGGGCCTACGAGCAGTACTTC.